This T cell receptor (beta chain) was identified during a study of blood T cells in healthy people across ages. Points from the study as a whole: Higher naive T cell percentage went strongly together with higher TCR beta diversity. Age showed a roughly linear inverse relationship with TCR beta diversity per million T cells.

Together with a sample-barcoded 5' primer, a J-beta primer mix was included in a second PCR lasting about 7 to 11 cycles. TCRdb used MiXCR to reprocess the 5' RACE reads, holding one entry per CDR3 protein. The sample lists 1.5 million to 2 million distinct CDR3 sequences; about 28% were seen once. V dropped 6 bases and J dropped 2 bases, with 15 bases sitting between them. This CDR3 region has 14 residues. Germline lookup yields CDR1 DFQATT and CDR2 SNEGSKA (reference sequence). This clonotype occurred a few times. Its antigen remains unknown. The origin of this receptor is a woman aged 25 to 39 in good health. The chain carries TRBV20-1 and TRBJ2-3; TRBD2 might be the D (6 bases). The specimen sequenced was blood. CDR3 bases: TGCAGTGCCGGAGGGCGGGGACCCACAGATACGCAGTATTTT. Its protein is CSAGGRGPTDTQYF.